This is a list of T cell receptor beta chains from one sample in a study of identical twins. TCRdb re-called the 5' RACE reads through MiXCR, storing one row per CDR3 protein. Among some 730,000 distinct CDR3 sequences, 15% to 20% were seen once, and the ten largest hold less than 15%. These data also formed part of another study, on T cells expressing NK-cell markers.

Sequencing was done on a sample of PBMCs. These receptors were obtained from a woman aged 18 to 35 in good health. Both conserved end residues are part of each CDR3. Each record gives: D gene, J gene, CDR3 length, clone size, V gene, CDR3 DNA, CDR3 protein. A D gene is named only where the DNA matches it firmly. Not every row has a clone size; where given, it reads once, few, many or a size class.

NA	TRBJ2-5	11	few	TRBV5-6	TGTGCCAGCAGCTTGTTCGAGCGGGAGTACTTC	CASSLFEREYF
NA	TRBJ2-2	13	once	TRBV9	TGTGCCAGCGGTGGGGGAAGCACCGGGGAGCTGTTTTTT	CASGGGSTGELFF
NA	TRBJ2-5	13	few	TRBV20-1	TGCAGTGCAAAACGGCAGGGGACAGAGACCCAGTACTTC	CSAKRQGTETQYF
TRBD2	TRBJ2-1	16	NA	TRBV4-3	TGCGCCAGCAGCCAAGATATGACTAGCGGTTACAATGAGCAGTTCTTC	CASSQDMTSGYNEQFF
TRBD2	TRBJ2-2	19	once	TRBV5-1	TGCGCCAGCAGCTCCCTCGGGGTTCGACTAGCGGGAGGACACCCGGGGCTGTTTTTT	CASSSLGVRLAGGHPGLFF
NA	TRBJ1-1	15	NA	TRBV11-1	TGTGCCAGCAGCTTGTACGCATCCAGGGACCCTGAAGCTTTCTTT	CASSLYASRDPEAFF
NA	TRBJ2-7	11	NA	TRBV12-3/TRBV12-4	TGTGCCAGCAGCCTGACCTACGAGCTGTACTTC	CASSLTYELYF
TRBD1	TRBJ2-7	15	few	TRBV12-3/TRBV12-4	TGTGCCAGCAGTTTAGGGACAGGGTTCATCTACGAGCAGTACTTC	CASSLGTGFIYEQYF
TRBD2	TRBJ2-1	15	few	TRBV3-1	TGTGCCAGCAGCCAAGCACTAGCGGACCGAAGGCTACAGTTCTTC	CASSQALADRRLQFF
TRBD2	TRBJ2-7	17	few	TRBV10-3	TGTGCCGCTTCCGGGGGTAATGGACTAGCGGGGGGCCACGAGCAGTACTTC	CAASGGNGLAGGHEQYF
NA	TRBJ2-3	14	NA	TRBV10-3	TGTGCCATCACCCAGGGAGGTTATGAGAATACGCAGTATTTT	CAITQGGYENTQYF
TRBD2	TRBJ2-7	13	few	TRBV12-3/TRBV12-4	TGTGCCAGCAAGCTAGCGGGAGTGTACGAGCAGTACTTC	CASKLAGVYEQYF
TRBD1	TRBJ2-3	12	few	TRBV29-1	TGCAGCGGGGACAGGTTTGCAGATACGCAGTATTTT	CSGDRFADTQYF
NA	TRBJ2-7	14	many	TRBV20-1	TGCAGTGCTGAAACCGGGACAATGACCTACGAGCAGTACTTC	CSAETGTMTYEQYF
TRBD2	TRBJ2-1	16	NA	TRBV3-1	TGTGCCAGCAGCCCAGCCCGAGCGGGAGGGGGTCATGAGCAGTTCTTC	CASSPARAGGGHEQFF
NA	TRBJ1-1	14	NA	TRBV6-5	TGTGCCAGCAGTTACTCGTTCATAAACACTGAAGCTTTCTTT	CASSYSFINTEAFF
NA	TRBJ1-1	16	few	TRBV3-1	TGTGCCAGCAGCCAAGGGACAGCCCGACTGAACACTGAAGCTTTCTTT	CASSQGTARLNTEAFF
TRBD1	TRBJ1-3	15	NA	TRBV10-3	TGTGCCATCAGCGATACAGGGGGGTCTGGAAACACCATATATTTT	CAISDTGGSGNTIYF
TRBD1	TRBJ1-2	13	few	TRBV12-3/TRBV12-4	TGTGCCAGCAGTTCGGACAGGGGCCTTGGCTACACCTTC	CASSSDRGLGYTF
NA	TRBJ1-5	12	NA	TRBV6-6	TGTGCCAGCAGTTCCTTGTACCAGCCCCAGCATTTT	CASSSLYQPQHF
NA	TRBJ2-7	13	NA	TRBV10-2	TGCGCCAGTCTGTACAGCGGAAATTACGAGCAGTACTTC	CASLYSGNYEQYF
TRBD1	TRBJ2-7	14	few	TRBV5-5	TGTGCCAGCAGCCCCCGGACAGGGAAGGGCGAGCAGTACTTC	CASSPRTGKGEQYF
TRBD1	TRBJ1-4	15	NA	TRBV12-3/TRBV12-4	TGTGCCAGCAGCCCTACAGGGGTAGGGAGTGAAAAACTGTTTTTT	CASSPTGVGSEKLFF
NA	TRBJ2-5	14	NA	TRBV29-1	TGCAGCGTTGGATTTTGGGGGGCCGGGGAGACCCAGTACTTC	CSVGFWGAGETQYF
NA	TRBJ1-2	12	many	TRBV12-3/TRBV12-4	TGTGCCAGCAGCTCCCCCCCGTCTGGCTACACCTTC	CASSSPPSGYTF
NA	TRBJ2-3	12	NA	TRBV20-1	TGCAGTGCTAAAGCGCCTACAGATACGCAGTATTTT	CSAKAPTDTQYF
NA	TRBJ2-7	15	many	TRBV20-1	TGCAGTGCTAGAGATCAGGGTACGGAAAAGTACGAGCAGTACTTC	CSARDQGTEKYEQYF
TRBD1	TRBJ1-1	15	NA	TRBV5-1	TGCGCCAGCAGCTCGCAACAGGGGAGGCCGACTGAAGCTTTCTTT	CASSSQQGRPTEAFF
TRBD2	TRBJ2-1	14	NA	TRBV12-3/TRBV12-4	TGTGCCAGCAGTTCCCCCAGGCGGGAGCATGAGCAGTTCTTC	CASSSPRREHEQFF
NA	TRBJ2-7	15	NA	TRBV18	TGTGCCAGCTCACCCAATAGAGAGGGTTGGCACGAGCAGTACTTC	CASSPNREGWHEQYF
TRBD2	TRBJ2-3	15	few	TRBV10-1	TGCGCCAGCAGTGTAGCGGGGCCTAGCACAGATACGCAGTATTTT	CASSVAGPSTDTQYF
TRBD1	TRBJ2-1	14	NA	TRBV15	TGTGCCACCAGCATAGGACAGGGGTTAAATGAGCAGTTCTTC	CATSIGQGLNEQFF
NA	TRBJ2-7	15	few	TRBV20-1	TGCAGTGCTATTTCTGTAGACCTCCTGATTCGGGAGCAGTACTTC	CSAISVDLLIREQYF
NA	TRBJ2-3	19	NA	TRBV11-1	TGTGCCAGCAGCTTAGACCTCCGTAGGACCCAAAAGGCAACAGATACGCAGTATTTT	CASSLDLRRTQKATDTQYF
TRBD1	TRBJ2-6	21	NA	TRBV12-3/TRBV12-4	TGTGCCAGCAGTTTAATCTTTGGACAGGGGGCGAGTCGTTCTGGGGCCAACGTCCTGACTTTC	CASSLIFGQGASRSGANVLTF
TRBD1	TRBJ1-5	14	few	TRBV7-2	TGTGCCAGCAGCTTCTTAGGGGGCCGGCAGCCCCAGCATTTT	CASSFLGGRQPQHF
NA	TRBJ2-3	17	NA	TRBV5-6	TGTGCCAGCAGCCCGAAATTTGGGCGGGAACGGGAAGATACGCAGTATTTT	CASSPKFGREREDTQYF
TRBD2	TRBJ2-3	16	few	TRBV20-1	TGCAGTGCTAGAGATGTCGTGACTAGCTCGGTCGATACGCAGTATTTT	CSARDVVTSSVDTQYF
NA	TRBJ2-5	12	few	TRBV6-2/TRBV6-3	TGTGCCACCTCGGGACCTCAGAAGACCCAGTACTTC	CATSGPQKTQYF
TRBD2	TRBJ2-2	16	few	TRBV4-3	TGCGCCAGCAGCCGAGGGGTAGCGGGAGTTACCGGGGAGCTGTTTTTT	CASSRGVAGVTGELFF
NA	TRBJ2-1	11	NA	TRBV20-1	TGCAGTGGTAGAACGCTCAATGAGCAGTTCTTC	CSGRTLNEQFF
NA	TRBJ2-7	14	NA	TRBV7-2	TGTGCCAGCAGCTCCCGTGGGGGAGGCTACGAGCAGTACTTC	CASSSRGGGYEQYF
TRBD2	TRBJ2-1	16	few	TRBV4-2	TGTGCCAGCAGCCAAGAAACGGGGGGCTCCTACAATGAGCAGTTCTTC	CASSQETGGSYNEQFF
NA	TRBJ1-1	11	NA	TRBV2	TGTGCCAGCAGTGTATCGACAGAAGCTTTCTTT	CASSVSTEAFF
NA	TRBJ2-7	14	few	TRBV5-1	TGCGCCAGCAGCTTGGTCAGGGGTGACTACGAGCAGTACTTC	CASSLVRGDYEQYF
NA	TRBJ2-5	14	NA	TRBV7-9	TGTGCCAGCAGCCCCCGGACAGATATAGAGACCCAGTACTTC	CASSPRTDIETQYF
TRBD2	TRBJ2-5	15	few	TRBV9	TGTGCCAGCAGCGTATCCGGGGGGTCGCAAGAGACCCAGTACTTC	CASSVSGGSQETQYF
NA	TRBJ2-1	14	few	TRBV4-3	TGCGCCAGCAGCCAAGCGTCCAGGTCGGGGGAGCAGTTCTTC	CASSQASRSGEQFF
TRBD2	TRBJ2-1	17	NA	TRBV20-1	TGCAGTGCTAGGGGCCCCGGCGGGAGAGGTTCCTACAATGAGCAGTTCTTC	CSARGPGGRGSYNEQFF
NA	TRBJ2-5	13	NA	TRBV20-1	TGCAGTGTAAGCGGACTGCTCCAAGAGACCCAGTACTTC	CSVSGLLQETQYF
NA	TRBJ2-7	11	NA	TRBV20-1	TGCAGTGCTAGAGGAGGATTCGAGCAGTACTTC	CSARGGFEQYF
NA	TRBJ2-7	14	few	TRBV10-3	TGTGCCATCAGGGGGACCGAGAGCTCCTACGAGCAGTACTTC	CAIRGTESSYEQYF
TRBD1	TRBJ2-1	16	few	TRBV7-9	TGTGCCAGCAGCCCAACCGACAGGGGACCATACAATGAGCAGTTCTTC	CASSPTDRGPYNEQFF
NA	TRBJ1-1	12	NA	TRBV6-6	TGTGCCAGCAGGGCGAGAGGAACTGAAGCTTTCTTT	CASRARGTEAFF
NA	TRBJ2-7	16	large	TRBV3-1	TGTGCCAGCAGCCGATACTACGGGAGTATAACCTACGAGCAGTACTTC	CASSRYYGSITYEQYF
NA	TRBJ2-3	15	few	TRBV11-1	TGTGCCAGCAGCTTAGTTCCAGGGAGCACAGATACGCAGTATTTT	CASSLVPGSTDTQYF